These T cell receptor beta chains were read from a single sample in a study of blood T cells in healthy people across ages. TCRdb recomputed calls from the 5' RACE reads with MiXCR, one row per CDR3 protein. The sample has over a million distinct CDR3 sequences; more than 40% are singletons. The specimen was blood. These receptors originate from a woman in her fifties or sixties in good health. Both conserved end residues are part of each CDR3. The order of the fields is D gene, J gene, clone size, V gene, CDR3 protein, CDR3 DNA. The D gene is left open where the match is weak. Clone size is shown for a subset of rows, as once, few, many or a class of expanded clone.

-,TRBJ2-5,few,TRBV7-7,CASSLMGEGTQYF,TGTGCCAGCAGCTTAATGGGGGAAGGGACCCAGTACTTC
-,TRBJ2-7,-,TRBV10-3,CATTGNLYEQYF,TGTGCCACCACGGGGAACCTCTACGAGCAGTACTTC
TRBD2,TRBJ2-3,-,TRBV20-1,CSARDSASGDLTDTQYF,TGCAGTGCTAGAGATTCGGCTAGCGGGGATCTCACAGATACGCAGTATTTT
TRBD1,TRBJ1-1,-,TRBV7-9,CASSSGGESAEAFF,TGTGCCAGCAGCTCAGGGGGCGAAAGCGCTGAAGCTTTCTTT
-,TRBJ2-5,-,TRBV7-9,CAIQGIGRETQYF,TGTGCCATCCAGGGTATTGGGCGAGAGACCCAGTACTTC
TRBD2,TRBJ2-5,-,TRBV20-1,CSATRILAGGGETQYF,TGCAGTGCTACACGAATACTAGCGGGAGGGGGCGAGACCCAGTACTTC
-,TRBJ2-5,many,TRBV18,CASSPPPGRETQYF,TGTGCCAGCTCACCACCTCCAGGGAGGGAGACCCAGTACTTC
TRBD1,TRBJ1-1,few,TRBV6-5,CASTQGGTEAFF,TGTGCCAGCACACAGGGGGGGACTGAAGCTTTCTTT
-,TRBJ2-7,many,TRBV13,CASSYGRYEQYF,TGTGCCAGCAGCTATGGCCGGTACGAGCAGTACTTC
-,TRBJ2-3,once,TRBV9,CARARRSADTQYF,TGTGCCCGCGCGAGGCGATCTGCAGATACGCAGTATTTT
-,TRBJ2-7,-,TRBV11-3,CASSLSGPNDEQYF,TGTGCCAGCAGCTTAAGCGGGCCTAACGACGAGCAGTACTTC
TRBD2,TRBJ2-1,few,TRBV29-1,CSVERDGRALGEQFF,TGCAGCGTTGAAAGGGACGGGAGGGCCCTCGGTGAGCAGTTCTTC
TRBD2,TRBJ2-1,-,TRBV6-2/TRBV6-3,CASSYWSVAGVRVNEQFF,TGTGCCAGCAGTTACTGGTCGGTAGCGGGAGTCCGCGTAAATGAGCAGTTCTTC
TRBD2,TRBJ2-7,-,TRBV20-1,CSAPLFSSGRSYEQYF,TGCAGTGCTCCCCTTTTTTCTAGCGGGAGGTCCTACGAGCAGTACTTC
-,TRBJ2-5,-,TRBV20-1,CSARMLGSLQETQYF,TGCAGTGCTAGAATGTTGGGGAGTTTGCAAGAGACCCAGTACTTC
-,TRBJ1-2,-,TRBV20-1,CSASGVPADGYTF,TGCAGTGCTAGCGGTGTTCCGGCGGATGGCTACACCTTC
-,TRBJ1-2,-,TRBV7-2,CASSLEARWHGYTF,TGTGCCAGCAGCTTAGAGGCCAGGTGGCATGGCTACACCTTC
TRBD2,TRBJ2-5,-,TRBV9,CASSVAGGWEQYF,TGTGCCAGCAGCGTAGCGGGAGGTTGGGAGCAGTACTTC
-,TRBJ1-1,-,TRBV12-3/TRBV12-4,CASSFVGILNTEAFF,TGTGCCAGCAGTTTTGTGGGCATCCTGAACACTGAAGCTTTCTTT
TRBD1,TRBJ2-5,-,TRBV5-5,CASSSRTGAQETQYF,TGTGCCAGCAGCTCGCGGACAGGGGCGCAAGAGACCCAGTACTTC
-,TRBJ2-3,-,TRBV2,CASSLSGGQYF,TGTGCCAGCAGTCTTTCTGGGGGGCAGTATTTT
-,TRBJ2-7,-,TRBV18,CASREGAWYEQYF,TGTGCCAGCCGGGAGGGGGCCTGGTACGAGCAGTACTTC
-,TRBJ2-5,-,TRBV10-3,CAISEMRWEETQYF,TGTGCCATCAGTGAGATGCGCTGGGAGGAGACCCAGTACTTC